These 28 T cell receptor beta chains came from one sample sequenced in a study of T-cell memory formation after mild COVID-19. From the 5' RACE reads, TCRdb called clonotypes with MiXCR, one entry per CDR3 protein. The data contain around 470,000 distinct CDR3 sequences, around 19% of them singletons. Sequencing was performed on PBMCs or a T cell subset sorted from them (not recorded which). The origin of the receptors is an adult woman who had mild COVID-19 (a few samples of this study predate the infection). Cell type and time point are not known.

This clonotype was picked up a small number of times. The V call is TRBV30, the J call TRBJ1-1; D remains ambiguous. This CDR3 has 11 amino acids. Germline CDR1 is GTSNPN and CDR2 is SVGIG (reference sequence). V was clipped by 4 bases and J by 2 bases, with 5 bases between them. CDR3 coding DNA: TGTGCCTGGAACAGTAACACTGAAGCTTTCTTT. It translates to CAWNSNTEAFF.

The genes are TRBV4-1 and TRBJ2-7, with D unresolved. V lost 0 bases, J lost 2 bases, and 5 bases lay in between. From germline, CDR1 is MGHRA and CDR2 YSYEKL. CDR3 length equals 13 residues. The CDR3 nucleotides are TGCGCCAGCAGCCAAGATAGTGCCTACGAGCAGTACTTC. Translated: CASSQDSAYEQYF.

There are a few counts of this clonotype. V and J are TRBV7-9 and TRBJ2-7, with D possibly matching TRBD2 (7 bases). This CDR3 spans 15 amino acids. The V gene's germline CDR1 is SEHNR and CDR2 FQNEAQ (reference sequence). V was trimmed by 4 bases and J by 5 bases, leaving 18 bases between them. CDR3 bases: TGTGCCAGCAGCTCAACGACGGGGGGACACCACGAGCAGTACTTC. It translates to CASSSTTGGHHEQYF. The whole variable domain, remainder taken from reference TRBV7-9 and TRBJ2-7, is DTGVSQNPRHKITKRGQNVTFRCDPISEHNRLYWYRQTLGQGPEFLTYFQNEAQLEKSRLLSDRFSAERPKGSFSTLEIQRTEQGDSAMYLCASSSTTGGHHEQYFGPGTRLTVT.

This clonotype was seen more than once but under ten times. As DNA, the CDR3 is TGTGCCAGCAGCTTGCCTAGCGGGAGCCTTCCCGAGCAGTTCTTC. It yields the protein CASSLPSGSLPEQFF. This rearrangement joins TRBV5-4 to TRBJ2-1, with 10 bases matching TRBD2. In germline, CDR1 is SGHNT, CDR2 YYREEE (reference sequence). V was pared by 1 base and J by 10 bases, with 8 bases of the junction left unmatched. The CDR3 runs 15 residues.

The gene calls are TRBV6-2 or TRBV6-3 and TRBJ2-3; D is uncertain. Looked up from germline, CDR1 is MNHEY and CDR2 is SVGEGT. Trimming removed 5 bases from V and 2 bases from J, with 8 bases in between. The CDR3 length is 13 residues. The CDR3 loop reads CASSHSPTDTQYF. CDR3 nucleotides: TGTGCCAGCAGTCACAGTCCCACAGATACGCAGTATTTT.

J is TRBJ2-7 and V is TRBV7-9; 11 nucleotides line up with TRBD2. The CDR3 extends over 14 amino acids. The germline V gene encodes CDR1 SEHNR and CDR2 FQNEAQ (reference sequence). V dropped 1 base and J dropped 6; count of bases not matched to a gene: 2. The CDR3 nucleotides read TGTGCCAGCAGCTTAGACGGGACTAGCGGCGAGCAGTACTTC. This codes for CASSLDGTSGEQYF.

In this sample, this clonotype turned up a few times. The chain combines TRBV7-9 with TRBJ1-4, with D unclear. CDR3 length equals 17 residues. Looked up from germline, CDR1 is SEHNR and CDR2 is FQNEAQ (reference sequence). V lost 0 bases and J 4 bases, leaving 15 bases between the germline ends. Written as DNA, the CDR3 is TGTGCCAGCAGCTTAGCGAGGGCAGGTCTATATAATGAAAAACTGTTTTTT. Protein product: CASSLARAGLYNEKLFF.

This clonotype was picked up a small number of times. The rearrangement uses TRBV4-3 and TRBJ2-5, with 7 nucleotides matching TRBD2. This CDR3 region has 15 residues. Per the germline V gene, CDR1 is LGHNA and CDR2 is YSLEER. J gave up 3 bases and V 6 bases, and 10 bases lay outside the gene matches. CDR3 sequence (DNA): TGCGCCAGCAGTATTAACACGGCGGGAGAAGAGACCCAGTACTTC. Protein: CASSINTAGEETQYF.

The chain has TRBV5-4 and TRBJ2-1; no definite D call. CDR1 and CDR2 from the germline V gene are SGHNT and YYREEE (reference sequence). This CDR3 is 15 amino acids long. V lost 0 bases and J lost 2, with 9 bases in between. Here the CDR3 reads CASSLGLPAYNEQFF. The CDR3, as DNA: TGTGCCAGCAGCTTGGGACTCCCAGCCTACAATGAGCAGTTCTTC.

This rearrangement joins TRBV18 to TRBJ2-5; D is perhaps TRBD1 (8 bases). Germline V gene data show CDR1 as KGHSH and CDR2 as LQKENI. This CDR3 is built from 17 residues. The V end was cut by 3 bases, the J end by 4 bases, with 21 bases between. CDR3 sequence (DNA): TGTGCCAGCTCACCGCTCCAGACTAGCACAGGGGGAGAGACCCAGTACTTC. This codes for CASSPLQTSTGGETQYF.

This clonotype was counted between two and nine times. The chain uses TRBV20-1 and TRBJ1-1; D is unclear. The CDR3 length is 13 residues. Germline CDR1 and CDR2: DFQATT and SNEGSKA (reference sequence). V gave up 3 bases and J gave up 0 bases, with 8 bases separating them. The CDR3 region has the DNA TGCAGTGCTAGGGGTCTCCTGAACACTGAAGCTTTCTTT. As protein: CSARGLLNTEAFF.

This clonotype was detected a few times. The gene calls are TRBV2 and TRBJ2-7; weak D call: TRBD1 (6 bases). Germline CDR1 is SNHLY and CDR2 is FYNNEI. The CDR3 is 17 residues long. Trimming took off 6 bases at V and 3 bases at J, with 24 bases between the two ends. The CDR3 region is CASRERDTRWGFYEQYF. The CDR3, as DNA: TGTGCCAGCAGGGAACGGGACACAAGATGGGGGTTCTACGAGCAGTACTTC.

The J gene is TRBJ2-2, the V gene TRBV9; possibly TRBD2 for D (6 bases). V dropped 2 bases and J dropped 4 bases, with 24 bases sitting between them. The CDR3 is 19 residues long. From germline, CDR1 is SGDLS and CDR2 YYNGEE. In DNA form, the CDR3 reads TGTGCCAGCAGCGTCAGGACCCAGGGAATAGCCGGGGGCACCGGGGAGCTGTTTTTT. Translated: CASSVRTQGIAGGTGELFF. Full variable domain (rest looked up from reference TRBV9 and TRBJ2-2): DSGVTQTPKHLITATGQRVTLRCSPRSGDLSVYWYQQSLDQGLQFLIQYYNGEERAKGNILERFSAQQFPDLHSELNLSSLELGDSALYFCASSVRTQGIAGGTGELFFGEGSRLTVL.

The chain couples TRBV5-1 to TRBJ2-5, with unresolved D. V lost 1 base, J lost 0 bases, and 10 bases lay in between. The CDR3 consists of 15 residues. CDR1 and CDR2 (germline): SGHRS, YFSETQ. The CDR3 bases are TGCGCCAGCAGCTTGTCGGGCGGACACCAAGAGACCCAGTACTTC. Amino acids: CASSLSGGHQETQYF.

Only a few counts were recorded for this clonotype. The chain couples TRBV5-1 to TRBJ2-6, with 12 bases matching TRBD1. CDR1 SGHRS and CDR2 YFSETQ come from the germline V gene. V trimming: 2 bases; J trimming: 2 bases; junction bases outside the gene matches: 2. CDR3 length: 17 amino acids. The CDR3 bases are TGCGCCAGCAGCTTCGGGACAGGGGGCGCTGGGGCCAACGTCCTGACTTTC. It is translated as CASSFGTGGAGANVLTF.

The chain links TRBV18 to TRBJ1-1; D gene ambiguous. V was trimmed by 8 bases and J by 7 bases, leaving 11 bases between them. The CDR3 is made up of 11 amino acids. Germline values: CDR1 KGHSH, CDR2 LQKENI. The CDR3 DNA reads as TGTGCCAGCCGGACGGGAATTGAAGCTTTCTTT. This translates into CASRTGIEAFF.

This chain joins TRBV10-3 and TRBJ2-7, with 10 nucleotides matching TRBD2. Looked up from germline, CDR1 is ENHRY and CDR2 is SYGVKD. The CDR3 has 15 amino acids. V lost 4 bases to trimming and J lost 1 base; unmatched junction nucleotides: 4. The DNA of the CDR3 is TGTGCCATCAGTGCCACGACTAGCGGGTCCTACGAGCAGTACTTC. This encodes CAISATTSGSYEQYF.

This clonotype was seen a handful of times. The chain uses TRBV18 and TRBJ2-7; possible D gene TRBD1, 6 bases. The CDR3 totals 14 residues. Germline CDR1 and CDR2: KGHSH and LQKENI. V lost 3 bases and J 5 bases, leaving 14 bases between the germline ends. CDR3 sequence reads: CASSPGAHANEQYF. For the CDR3, the DNA is TGTGCCAGCTCACCGGGGGCGCACGCCAACGAGCAGTACTTC.

This clonotype has just a few counts. The J gene is TRBJ2-1, the V gene TRBV12-3 or TRBV12-4; 11 positions match TRBD2. V lost 5 bases to trimming and J lost 5 bases; unmatched junction nucleotides: 2. This CDR3 has 14 residues. CDR3 bases: TGTGCCAGCAGTGCTAGCGGGGGGAACAATGAGCAGTTCTTC. Its protein product is CASSASGGNNEQFF.

This clonotype was seen more than once but under ten times. The gene calls are TRBV18 and TRBJ1-2; D remains ambiguous. Germline values: CDR1 KGHSH, CDR2 LQKENI. V was cut by 3 bases and J by 2 bases, with 13 bases left in between. The CDR3 covers 15 residues. CDR3 DNA sequence: TGTGCCAGCTCACCGGTGGAGATAACAAACTATGGCTACACCTTC. This encodes CASSPVEITNYGYTF.

This clonotype occurred a few times. The chain uses TRBV5-4 and TRBJ2-7; maybe TRBD1 (6 bases). Between the trimmed V and J ends, which lost 0 bases and 2 bases, there was a span of 12 bases. Germline CDR1 is SGHNT and CDR2 is YYREEE (reference sequence). The CDR3 extends over 15 amino acids. CDR3 loop: CASSLGADSTYEQYF. CDR3 in DNA: TGTGCCAGCAGCTTGGGGGCGGACAGCACCTACGAGCAGTACTTC.

There are a few counts of this clonotype. The V and J genes are TRBV5-1 and TRBJ1-1; a weak D match, TRBD1 (5 bases). V was trimmed by 3 bases and J by 7 bases, leaving 10 bases between them. Germline lookup yields CDR1 SGHRS and CDR2 YFSETQ. The CDR3 has 12 residues. CDR3 in amino acids: CASSSWGDEAFF. In DNA form, the CDR3 reads TGCGCCAGCAGCTCTTGGGGGGATGAAGCTTTCTTT.

The table lists this clonotype with a few counts. The V call is TRBV20-1, the J call TRBJ2-7; 7 nucleotides align to TRBD1. The junction had 6 bases not matched to a gene; V was cut back by 0 bases and J by 4 bases. CDR1 and CDR2 from the germline V gene are DFQATT and SNEGSKA (reference sequence). The CDR3 has 14 residues. For the CDR3, the DNA is TGCAGTGCTAGAGATCGCAGCAGGGGGTACGAGCAGTACTTC. Protein: CSARDRSRGYEQYF.

CDR3 protein: CASSGLAGVNEQFF. In nucleotides, the CDR3 is TGTGCCAGCAGTGGACTAGCGGGGGTCAATGAGCAGTTCTTC. The V gene is TRBV6-5, the J gene TRBJ2-1, with 13 bases matching TRBD2. In germline, CDR1 is MNHEY, CDR2 SVGAGI. V dropped 5 bases and J dropped 6; count of bases not matched to a gene: 1. The CDR3 runs 14 residues.

The chain carries TRBV2 and TRBJ1-2; a weak D match, TRBD1 (5 bases). The CDR3 consists of 14 residues. V lost 7 bases, J lost 5 bases, and 17 bases lay in between. CDR1 and CDR2 (germline): SNHLY, FYNNEI. CDR3 sequence: CASTGGLGGYGYTF. CDR3 coding DNA: TGTGCCAGCACGGGTGGCCTTGGGGGTTATGGCTACACCTTC.

This clonotype was recorded a few times. CDR3 in DNA: TGTGCCAGCAGCTTAATGGCTAGCCCTAAGGAGACCCAGTACTTC. Amino acid sequence: CASSLMASPKETQYF. The chain recombines TRBV7-3 with TRBJ2-5; a possible D gene is TRBD2 (5 bases). V lost 1 base, J lost 5 bases, and 14 bases lay in between. The CDR3 runs 15 residues. Germline V gene data show CDR1 as SGHTA and CDR2 as FQGTGA. Complete variable domain (other parts from reference TRBV7-3 and TRBJ2-5): GAGVSQTPSNKVTEKGKYVELRCDPISGHTALYWYRQSLGQGPEFLIYFQGTGAADDSGLPNDRFFAVRPEGSVSTLKIQRTERGDSAVYLCASSLMASPKETQYFGPGTRLLVL.

This clonotype was detected only a few times. This rearrangement joins TRBV11-3 to TRBJ2-2; D possibly corresponds to TRBD2 (5 bases). This CDR3 region has 16 residues. V shed 5 bases and J shed 5 bases, with 18 bases lying between them. Germline values: CDR1 SGHNT, CDR2 YENEEA. The CDR3 nucleotides are TGTGCCAGCAGCCCCGGGGTAGCAGTGGATACCGGGGAGCTGTTTTTT. The encoded protein is CASSPGVAVDTGELFF.

This chain joins TRBV20-1 and TRBJ2-1; 9 bases agree with TRBD1. The CDR3 length is 14 residues. From germline, CDR1 is DFQATT and CDR2 SNEGSKA (reference sequence). Unmatched junction bases numbered 9, after V lost 3 bases and J lost 9 bases. CDR3 coding DNA: TGCAGTGCTAGGGGGCCGGACAGGGGAGGTGAGCAGTTCTTC. Residues: CSARGPDRGGEQFF.